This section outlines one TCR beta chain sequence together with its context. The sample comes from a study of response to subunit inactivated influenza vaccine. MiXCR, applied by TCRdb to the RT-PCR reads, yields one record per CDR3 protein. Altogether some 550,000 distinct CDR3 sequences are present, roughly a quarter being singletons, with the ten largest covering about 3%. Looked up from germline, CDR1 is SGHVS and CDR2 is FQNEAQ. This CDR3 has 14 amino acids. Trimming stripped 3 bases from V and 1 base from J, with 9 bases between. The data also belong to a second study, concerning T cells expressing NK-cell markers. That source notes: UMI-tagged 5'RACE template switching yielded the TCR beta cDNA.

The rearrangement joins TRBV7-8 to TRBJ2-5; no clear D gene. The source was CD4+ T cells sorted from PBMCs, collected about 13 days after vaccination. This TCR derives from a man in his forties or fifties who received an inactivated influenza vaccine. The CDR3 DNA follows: TGTGCCAGCAGCTTGTTGGCGGTCCAAGAGACCCAGTACTTC. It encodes CASSLLAVQETQYF.